This T cell receptor beta chain was identified during a study of CD4 T cells in relation to SARS-CoV-2 and coronaviruses. Study-level background: Negative control cultures got HIV-1 Nef peptides or no peptide.

Germline CDR1 and CDR2: SGHTS and YDEGEE. The CDR3 covers 18 residues. V dropped 4 bases and J dropped 6; count of bases not matched to a gene: 18. This clone showed up just a few times. Antigen specificity is unknown. Using immunoSEQ multiplex PCR, the repertoire was profiled, and TCRdb retains in-frame clones only, with some absent. Among about 22,000 clones listed, 60% to 85% were seen once. Before the COVID-19 pandemic, during about 2010-2019, CD4+ T cells were taken from unexposed donors. After about 10 days of culture, CD4+ T cells were isolated. The specimen was CD4+ T cells from PBMCs, cultured in vitro. The source is a human donor in good health. V and J are TRBV5-8 and TRBJ2-7, with 11 bases lining up with TRBD1. CDR3 sequence (DNA): TGTGCCAGCAGCCCCCTAGTGATACTGGGACAGGGGGTGAGCGAGCAGTACTTC. Translating it yields CASSPLVILGQGVSEQYF.